This T cell receptor beta chain was retrieved from a study of CD8 T cells in ankylosing spondylitis. In the case of this clonotype: The antigen is unknown.

Notes on the study in general: Characteristic, it appeared, of ankylosing spondylitis blood was a TCR beta motif of about eight highly homologous variants.

This CDR3 is built from 14 residues. V lost 3 bases, J lost 3 bases, and 11 bases lay in between. TCRdb itself ran the 5' RACE reads through MiXCR, one entry per CDR3 protein. The sample includes 200,000 to 250,000 distinct CDR3 sequences, 15% to 20% of them seen just once. The chain has TRBV23-1 and TRBJ1-1; D gene ambiguous. TRBV23-1 is placed among ORFs of uncertain function. Sequencing was performed on blood, either unsorted or a sorted T cell fraction (not recorded which). This clonotype was sampled from a male donor with ankylosing spondylitis. In DNA form, the CDR3 reads TGCGCCAGCAGTCAGGGCCAGGTGGACACTGAAGCTTTCTTT. Translating gives CASSQGQVDTEAFF.